This T cell receptor (beta chain) emerged from a study of T cell changes during pregnancy in multiple sclerosis. Sequenced by immunoSEQ multiplex PCR; TCRdb stores in-frame clones only, minus some. The sample lists 40,000 to 55,000 clones; 80% to 95% were seen once. The V gene end was trimmed by 7 bases and the J gene end by 6 bases; junction bases not matched to a gene: 4. The CDR3 extends over 13 amino acids. Per germline, CDR1 SNHLY and CDR2 FYNNEI. The receptor comes from a female donor in good health, enrolled as a control in a pregnancy study. The sequencing here drew on CD4+ T cells from peripheral blood mononuclear cells, taken after pregnancy. This chain joins TRBV2 and TRBJ2-7; 12 bases align to TRBD2. CDR3 sequence: CASMTSGSGEQYF. CDR3 bases: TGTGCCAGCATGACTAGCGGGAGCGGCGAGCAGTACTTC.